This T cell receptor beta chain originates from a study of T-cell memory formation after mild COVID-19. Study-level results: Pre-infection memory already had some responding clones, implying cross-reactive memory joined.

This CDR3 has 15 amino acids. Germline V lookup: CDR1 SGHRS, CDR2 YFSETQ. Deletions cut 4 bases from V and 5 bases from J, with 18 bases between. About this clonotype itself: Its antigen is unknown.

From the 5' RACE reads, TCRdb called clonotypes with MiXCR, one entry per CDR3 protein. The sample records 150,000 to 200,000 distinct CDR3 sequences, approximately 10% being singletons. Sequencing was performed on PBMCs or a T cell subset sorted from them (not recorded which). The chain has TRBV5-1 and TRBJ2-5; D is ambiguous. The sequence derives from a man aged 18 to 29 who had mild COVID-19 (a few samples of this study predate the infection). Cell type and time point are not known. Written as DNA, the CDR3 is TGCGCCAGCAGCCCCTCCCGCTCGATAGGGGAGACCCAGTACTTC. It translates to CASSPSRSIGETQYF.